One and the same sample provided the 22 T cell receptor beta chains below, sequenced in a study of blood T cell repertoires in COVID-19 (dated by TCRdb to about 2020). The library was obtained by the immunoSEQ multiplex PCR assay. The table comes from immuneACCESS by way of TCRdb, which keeps in-frame sequences with V and J called. Part of the clones is missing from these tables; in studies checked, under half for an unresolved V gene and the rest for unknown reasons. The sample data list around 170,000 clones, and about 88% of these were observed just once. Jointly, the top ten make up roughly 2.8% of the sample. Material for sequencing was peripheral blood. The source of these receptors is a woman aged 25 to 39 with active or convalescent COVID-19.

The chain uses TRBV19 and TRBJ2-1; the match to TRBD2 covers 7 bases. Germline loops: CDR1 LNHDA, CDR2 SQIVND (reference sequence). The CDR3 is 14 amino acids. Trimming at V came to 5 bases and at J to 4 bases, leaving 5 bases not matched to a gene. The CDR3: CASSYSGPYNEQFF. CDR3 in DNA: TGTGCCAGTAGTTATAGCGGGCCTTACAATGAGCAGTTCTTC.

This sequence joins TRBV3-1 (or the pseudogene TRBV3-2) and TRBJ2-7, with 10 nucleotides matching TRBD2. The CDR3 sequence is 14 residues long. V shed 5 bases, J shed 3 bases, and the junction held 4 bases outside the gene matches. CDR1 and CDR2 (germline): LGHDT, YNNKEL (reference sequence). The CDR3 coding sequence is TGTGCCAGCAGCGAAAGCGGGGGGGGCTACGAGCAGTACTTC. Amino acids: CASSESGGGYEQYF.

The rearrangement links TRBV4-2 to TRBJ2-1; weak D call: TRBD2 (5 bases). Germline assignment: CDR1 LGHNA and CDR2 YNFKEQ. This CDR3 is built from 13 residues. Trimming removed 4 bases from V and 5 bases from J, with 9 bases in between. The CDR3 bases are TGTGCCAGCAGCCCAGAGAGGGACAATGAGCAGTTCTTC. This gives the protein CASSPERDNEQFF.

The chain has TRBV28 and TRBJ1-1; 7 nucleotides align to TRBD1. Germline V lookup: CDR1 MDHEN, CDR2 SYDVKM. This CDR3 has 12 amino acids. V gave up 2 bases and J gave up 11 bases; unmatched junction bases: 5. The CDR3 protein is CASSLLGQRAFF. In DNA, the CDR3 is TGTGCCAGCAGTTTACTGGGACAGCGGGCTTTCTTT.

The chain carries TRBV18 and TRBJ2-3; possible D gene TRBD2, 6 bases. V lost 1 base to trimming and J lost 5 bases, with 13 bases between them. The CDR3 loop spans 15 amino acids. Germline V gene lookup returns CDR1 KGHSH and CDR2 LQKENI. CDR3: CASSPRTNEGDTQYF. The CDR3 DNA is TGTGCCAGCTCACCACGGACTAATGAAGGAGATACGCAGTATTTT.

The chain recombines TRBV24-1 with TRBJ2-1, with 8 bases lining up with TRBD2. V dropped 2 bases and J dropped 8; count of bases not matched to a gene: 10. Germline V gives CDR1 KGHDR, CDR2 SFDVKD. The CDR3 length is 16 residues. CDR3 coding DNA: TGTGCCACCAGTGATTCCAAGCGGGAGACGGGCGATGAGCAGTTCTTC. Translating it yields CATSDSKRETGDEQFF.

The chain has TRBV3-1 (or the pseudogene TRBV3-2) and TRBJ1-6; unclear D gene. CDR1 LGHDT and CDR2 YNNKEL come from the germline V gene (reference sequence). Trimming pared 4 bases from V and 9 bases from J, leaving 13 bases between. This CDR3 is built from 14 residues. The CDR3 DNA is TGTGCCAGCAGCCTAAGCCGGGGAATTTCACCCCTCCACTTT. Its translation is CASSLSRGISPLHF.

This clone was seen a handful of times. V gene TRBV10-3 combines with J gene TRBJ2-5, with TRBD1 matching over 7 bases. The length of the CDR3 is 14 residues. The germline V gene has CDR1 ENHRY and CDR2 SYGVKD. Trimming cost V 7 bases and J 4 bases; bases outside gene matches: 9. The CDR3 loop reads CAINDRESVETQYF. Here the CDR3 DNA reads TGTGCCATCAATGACAGGGAATCGGTAGAGACCCAGTACTTC.

This chain joins TRBV14 and TRBJ1-1, with D uncertain. V shed 7 bases and J shed 0 bases, with 9 bases lying between them. Germline CDR1 reads SGHDN; CDR2 reads FVKESK. The CDR3 extends over 13 amino acids. The CDR3 DNA reads as TGTGCCAGCAAAGTTCAGATGAACACTGAAGCTTTCTTT. Residues: CASKVQMNTEAFF.

The sample holds one count of this clone. V usage is TRBV5-1 and J usage is TRBJ1-2; D gene ambiguous. The CDR3 length is 15 residues. Germline loops: CDR1 SGHRS, CDR2 YFSETQ. The ends were cut back, 0 bases at V and 4 bases at J, with 13 bases in the middle. The CDR3 bases are TGCGCCAGCAGCTTGGGGACCCTGGGAGTCTATGGCTACACCTTC. It specifies CASSLGTLGVYGYTF. The full variable domain, completed using reference TRBV5-1 and TRBJ1-2, is KAGVTQTPRYLIKTRGQQVTLSCSPISGHRSVSWYQQTPGQGLQFLFEYFSETQRNKGNFPGRFSGRQFSNSRSEMNVSTLELGDSALYLCASSLGTLGVYGYTFGSGTRLTVV.

This sequence joins TRBV7-9 and TRBJ2-2; no firm D call. Trimming left V 5 bases short and J 10 bases short, with 11 bases between. This CDR3 spans 12 amino acids. CDR1 is SEHNR, CDR2 FQNEAQ, per germline (reference sequence). CDR3 amino acids: CASSPAREELFF. The DNA of the CDR3 is TGTGCCAGCAGCCCCGCACGAGAGGAGCTGTTTTTT.

Comment on this clone: This specimen includes other DNA sequences encoding the same CDR3. V and J are TRBV4-2 and TRBJ1-4, with D possibly being TRBD1 (5 bases). V was shortened by 1 base and J by 5 bases, with 8 bases between the two germline ends. The CDR3 totals 14 residues. CDR1 and CDR2 (germline): LGHNA, YNFKEQ. The CDR3 reads CASSQGQGNEKLFF. CDR3 DNA: TGTGCCAGCAGCCAAGGCCAGGGCAATGAAAAACTGTTTTTT.

This rearrangement joins TRBV12-3 or TRBV12-4 to TRBJ2-7; no firm D call. Trimming took 3 bases from V and 6 from J, leaving 6 bases between them. The CDR3 loop spans 11 amino acids. The CDR3 DNA is TGTGCCAGCAGTTTCTATGGCGAGCAGTACTTC. Translation: CASSFYGEQYF.

This rearrangement joins TRBV20-1 to TRBJ1-2, with D maybe TRBD1 (5 bases). V was trimmed by 3 bases and J by 5 bases, leaving 16 bases between them. CDR3 length: 14 residues. The germline V gene has CDR1 DFQATT and CDR2 SNEGSKA (reference sequence). CDR3 DNA: TGCAGTGCTAGTCCCCGGCAGGGATCATATGGCTACACCTTC. Translated: CSASPRQGSYGYTF.

The chain employs TRBV12-1 and TRBJ1-5; the listed D gene, TRBD1, was not tested against the DNA. TRBV12-1 constitutes a pseudogene. This CDR3 is built from 14 residues. CDR3 loop: CASSASDLEGAQHF. Written as DNA, the CDR3 is TGTGCCAGCAGCGCCTCAGACCTCGAAGGGGCCCAGCATTTT.

This clone has a single count. The chain recombines TRBV24-1 with TRBJ1-6, with D maybe TRBD1 (6 bases). Trimming pared 5 bases from V and 0 bases from J, leaving 19 bases between. CDR1 and CDR2 (germline): KGHDR, SFDVKD. The CDR3 is made up of 19 amino acids. The CDR3 DNA follows: TGTGCCACCAGTGGACCGGGACACCTGGTTTTCTCCTATAATTCACCCCTCCACTTT. Its protein is CATSGPGHLVFSYNSPLHF.

In its sample, this clone was seen once. This chain uses TRBV10-3 with TRBJ2-3; 11 nucleotides match TRBD2. Germline V lookup: CDR1 ENHRY, CDR2 SYGVKD. The V and J ends lost 0 bases and 0 bases, in that order; junction bases with no gene match: 11. CDR3 length: 20 amino acids. Here the CDR3 reads CAISESVSGRATRSTDTQYF. CDR3 sequence (DNA): TGTGCCATCAGTGAGTCGGTTAGCGGGAGGGCGACAAGAAGCACAGATACGCAGTATTTT.

The V and J genes are TRBV5-5 and TRBJ1-5; tentatively, D is TRBD1 (5 bases). This CDR3 contains 14 residues. V lost 0 bases, J lost 2 bases, and 6 bases lay in between. Per the germline V gene, CDR1 is SGHKS and CDR2 is YYEKEE (reference sequence). CDR3 loop: CASSLGRGNQPQHF. In DNA form, the CDR3 reads TGTGCCAGCAGCTTGGGCAGGGGCAATCAGCCCCAGCATTTT.

The chain joins TRBV30 to TRBJ1-2; D might be TRBD1 (6 bases). This CDR3 region has 12 residues. The V gene's germline CDR1 is GTSNPN and CDR2 SVGIG (reference sequence). Trimming left V 4 bases short and J 2 bases short, with 8 bases between. As DNA, the CDR3 is TGTGCCTGGATCGACAGGAACTATGGCTACACCTTC. Translated: CAWIDRNYGYTF.

V and J are TRBV7-8 and TRBJ1-1, with TRBD1 as a possible D gene (5 bases). The CDR3 runs 15 residues. The V and J ends lost 1 base and 0 bases respectively, with 9 bases between them. The germline gives CDR1 SGHVS, CDR2 FQNEAQ. The CDR3 is CASSLVDRLNTEAFF. CDR3 DNA sequence: TGTGCCAGCAGCTTAGTCGACAGATTGAACACTGAAGCTTTCTTT.

CDR3 sequence: CASSPSTRVYVRETQYF. Written as DNA, the CDR3 is TGTGCCAGCAGCCCCAGCACCAGGGTCTATGTACGGGAGACCCAGTACTTC. The rearrangement links TRBV7-9 to TRBJ2-5; D is perhaps TRBD1 (5 bases). Germline V gene sequence: CDR1 SEHNR, CDR2 FQNEAQ (reference sequence). V lost 5 bases and J 5 bases, leaving 24 bases between the germline ends. The CDR3 extends over 17 amino acids.

The chain employs TRBV4-1 and TRBJ2-1; tentatively, D is TRBD2 (6 bases). The V end was cut by 0 bases, the J end by 4 bases, with 13 bases between. Germline assignment: CDR1 MGHRA and CDR2 YSYEKL. The CDR3 is made up of 16 amino acids. CDR3 in DNA: TGCGCCAGCAGCCAAGATGGTGGGAGGATATACAATGAGCAGTTCTTC. Residues: CASSQDGGRIYNEQFF.